The rows below give T cell receptor beta chains drawn from one sample of a study of T cells in tuberculosis. TCRdb keeps only in-frame clones here, not all; method: immunoSEQ multiplex PCR. The sample has tens of thousands of clones; approximately 90% are singletons. This material consisted of PBMCs, taken at tuberculosis diagnosis. Receptors were obtained from an adult with tuberculosis. Each CDR3 is given with its conserved first and last residue. Each record gives: V gene, clone size, D gene, J gene, CDR3 protein, CDR3 DNA. The D gene is left open where the match is weak. Only some rows state a clone size, as once, few, many or a class for expanded clones.

TRBV10-2,few,.,TRBJ1-5,CASSESGGSNQPQHF,TGCGCCAGCAGTGAGTCAGGAGGGAGCAATCAGCCCCAGCATTTT
TRBV18,.,.,TRBJ1-5,CASSQGSNQPQHF,TGTGCCAGCTCCCAGGGGAGCAATCAGCCCCAGCATTTT
TRBV29-1,.,.,TRBJ2-2,CSMGAGEAGELFF,TGCAGCATGGGGGCGGGGGAGGCCGGGGAGCTGTTTTTT
TRBV7-2,.,.,TRBJ1-1,CASSLPTVMNTEAFF,TGTGCCAGCAGCTTACCGACAGTAATGAACACTGAAGCTTTCTTT
TRBV7-2,.,.,TRBJ1-3,CASSAVGTQRGPGNTIYF,TGTGCCAGCAGTGCCGTCGGGACTCAACGAGGGCCTGGAAACACCATATATTTT
TRBV5-8,.,.,TRBJ2-3,CASSPLGGGGDTQYF,TGTGCCAGCAGCCCGCTGGGGGGCGGGGGAGATACGCAGTATTTT
TRBV6-1,.,TRBD1,TRBJ1-4,CASQPRDSNEKLFF,TGTGCCAGTCAACCCCGGGACAGCAATGAAAAACTGTTTTTT
TRBV4-3,.,TRBD2,TRBJ2-1,CASSRSSGGANEQFF,TGCGCCAGCAGCCGATCTAGCGGGGGGGCCAATGAGCAGTTCTTC
TRBV2,.,TRBD1,TRBJ1-6,CASRGTGNSPLHF,TGTGCCAGCAGAGGGACAGGGAATTCACCCCTCCACTTT
TRBV5-6,once,TRBD2,TRBJ2-5,CASSIAGEETQYF,TGTGCCAGCAGCATCGCGGGGGAAGAGACCCAGTACTTC
TRBV5-6,.,.,TRBJ1-5,CASSYQAVHQPQHF,TGTGCCAGCAGCTATCAAGCCGTACATCAGCCCCAGCATTTT
TRBV4-3,.,.,TRBJ2-7,CASSMEATGSYEQYF,TGCGCCAGCAGCATGGAGGCCACTGGATCCTACGAGCAGTACTTC
TRBV2,.,TRBD1,TRBJ2-5,CASMPDRAIQETQYF,TGTGCCAGCATGCCGGACAGGGCTATTCAAGAGACCCAGTACTTC
TRBV28,.,.,TRBJ1-1,CASRGGWTEAFF,TGTGCCAGCAGGGGGGGGTGGACTGAAGCTTTCTTT
TRBV19,.,TRBD1,TRBJ1-2,CASTTGGLGYTF,TGTGCCAGTACCACAGGGGGCCTTGGCTACACCTTC
TRBV10-2,.,.,TRBJ1-5,CASSESGGSNQPQHF,TGCGCCAGCAGTGAGTCAGGCGGTAGTAATCAGCCCCAGCATTTT
TRBV19,.,.,TRBJ2-1,CASSISGSSNEQFF,TGTGCCAGTAGTATCTCGGGGTCGAGCAATGAGCAGTTCTTC
TRBV6-6,.,TRBD1,TRBJ1-6,CASTHIGTANSPLHF,TGTGCCAGCACACATATCGGGACAGCCAATTCACCCCTCCACTTT
TRBV5-1,.,.,TRBJ2-2,CASSFKGAVGELFF,TGCGCCAGCAGCTTTAAAGGGGCGGTCGGGGAGCTGTTTTTT
TRBV5-5,.,.,TRBJ1-6,CASSLTRADNSPLHF,TGTGCCAGCAGCTTGACCAGGGCGGATAATTCACCCCTCCACTTT
TRBV5-6,.,TRBD1,TRBJ2-1,CASSDRGQGEQFF,TGTGCCAGCAGTGACAGGGGGCAAGGTGAGCAGTTCTTC
TRBV25-1,.,TRBD2,TRBJ2-7,CASSERHFGGGSAYEQYF,TGTGCCAGCAGTGAACGGCATTTCGGGGGGGGAAGCGCCTACGAGCAGTACTTC
TRBV9,.,TRBD1,TRBJ2-4,CASSVAGQGQNIQYF,TGTGCCAGCAGCGTAGCGGGACAGGGTCAAAACATTCAGTACTTC
TRBV19,.,.,TRBJ2-3,CASKIGDTQYF,TGTGCCAGTAAAATCGGAGATACGCAGTATTTT
TRBV27,.,TRBD1,TRBJ1-2,CASSPRTGTNYGYTF,TGTGCCAGCAGTCCTCGGACAGGGACGAACTATGGCTACACCTTC
TRBV4-1,.,TRBD1,TRBJ2-5,CASSQGTGDSETQYF,TGCGCCAGCAGCCAAGGGACAGGGGACTCAGAGACCCAGTACTTC
TRBV2,.,.,TRBJ1-2,CASSEALRGAGYGYTF,TGTGCCAGCAGTGAAGCGCTTCGGGGGGCAGGATATGGCTACACCTTC
TRBV25-1,.,TRBD1,TRBJ2-7,CASSEVPGQGYEQYF,TGTGCCAGCAGTGAGGTGCCGGGACAGGGATACGAGCAGTACTTC
TRBV30,.,.,TRBJ1-2,CAWSEGRGNYGYTF,TGTGCCTGGAGTGAGGGCAGGGGAAACTATGGCTACACCTTC
TRBV6-1,.,TRBD1,TRBJ2-1,CASTEGQNSYNEQFF,TGTGCCAGCACCGAGGGACAGAACTCCTACAATGAGCAGTTCTTC
TRBV7-8,.,.,TRBJ1-2,CASSPNRGLVWGYTF,TGTGCCAGCAGCCCTAATCGGGGTCTCGTTTGGGGCTACACCTTC
TRBV18,once,TRBD2,TRBJ2-2,CASSLQSGVAGELFF,TGTGCCAGCTCACTCCAAAGCGGGGTGGCCGGAGAGCTGTTTTTT
TRBV7-2,.,TRBD2,TRBJ2-2,CASSFSGGDVTGELFF,TGTGCCAGCAGCTTTAGCGGGGGGGACGTCACCGGGGAGCTGTTTTTT
TRBV28,.,.,TRBJ1-1,CASSSAPNTEAFF,TGTGCCAGCAGTTCAGCGCCGAACACTGAAGCTTTCTTT
TRBV28,.,.,TRBJ1-1,CASSPYIGGAEAFF,TGTGCCAGCAGCCCTTATATTGGAGGGGCTGAAGCTTTCTTT
TRBV27,.,TRBD2,TRBJ2-3,CASRTDRWTSGGRGTDTQYF,TGTGCCAGCAGAACAGACCGCTGGACTAGCGGGGGGCGGGGCACAGATACGCAGTATTTT
TRBV10-3,.,.,TRBJ1-4,CAISDGGEKLFF,TGTGCCATCAGTGACGGGGGAGAAAAACTGTTTTTT
TRBV27,.,.,TRBJ1-5,CASSFQGSNQPQHF,TGTGCCAGCAGTTTTCAGGGGAGCAATCAGCCCCAGCATTTT
TRBV19,few,.,TRBJ2-7,CATSLRGLVGEQYF,TGTGCCACTAGTCTCCGGGGGTTGGTGGGCGAGCAGTACTTC
TRBV29-1,.,.,TRBJ2-3,CSVESGVRDTQYF,TGCAGCGTTGAGTCAGGGGTTAGAGATACGCAGTATTTT
TRBV7-2,.,TRBD1,TRBJ2-7,CASSEQGATYEQYF,TGTGCCAGCAGCGAACAGGGGGCCACCTACGAGCAGTACTTC
TRBV4-3,.,.,TRBJ1-6,CASSQVADYNSPLHF,TGCGCCAGCAGCCAAGTAGCAGACTATAATTCACCCCTCCACTTT
TRBV6-5,.,TRBD1,TRBJ2-1,CASTLDRGGYNEQFF,TGTGCCAGCACCCTTGACAGGGGGGGCTACAATGAGCAGTTCTTC
TRBV5-5,.,.,TRBJ2-2,CASSLTAGLGGTGELFF,TGTGCCAGCAGCTTGACGGCAGGGCTGGGCGGCACCGGGGAGCTGTTTTTT
TRBV7-2,.,TRBD2,TRBJ2-2,CASSSSGTSGGVRTGELFF,TGTGCCAGCAGCTCTTCCGGGACTAGCGGGGGGGTGAGGACCGGGGAGCTGTTTTTT
TRBV28,.,TRBD1,TRBJ1-2,CASSITGTGMESDYGYTF,TGTGCCAGCAGTATTACCGGGACAGGGATGGAATCGGACTATGGCTACACCTTC
TRBV11-3,.,TRBD1,TRBJ2-2,CASSPGQHTGELFF,TGTGCCAGCAGCCCGGGACAGCACACCGGGGAGCTGTTTTTT
TRBV6-5,.,.,TRBJ1-1,CASSSRTLRTEAFF,TGTGCCAGCAGTTCCCGGACCCTCAGGACAGAAGCTTTCTTT